One sample yielded the 20 T cell receptor beta chains listed below, sequenced in a study of shared clonotypes between healthy human individuals. This table comes from immunoSEQ multiplex PCR, and its TCRdb copy is limited to in-frame clones, with some not included. The sample lists some 1 million clones; around 74% were seen once. The specimen sequenced was memory CD4+ T cells sorted from blood. The subset is: CD45RA-negative fraction. These receptors were taken from a man in his late teens or twenties in good health.

This chain uses TRBV6-6 with TRBJ1-1, with 10 bases matching TRBD1. The germline V gene has CDR1 MNHNY and CDR2 SVGAGI (reference sequence). The ends lost 11 bases at V and 7 bases at J; junction bases unmatched: 10. The CDR3 is made up of 13 amino acids. CDR3 residues: CAGQDRGGNEAFF. The DNA of the CDR3 is TGTGCCGGTCAGGACAGGGGGGGCAATGAAGCTTTCTTT.

The CDR3 nucleotides read TGTGCCATCAGTGAACAGGGCTTCAAAGCTTTCTTT. As protein: CAISEQGFKAFF. V is TRBV10-3 and J is TRBJ1-1; possible D gene TRBD1, 6 bases. The V end was cut by 3 bases, the J end by 9 bases, with 11 bases between. Germline values: CDR1 ENHRY, CDR2 SYGVKD. CDR3 length: 12 residues.

The rearrangement uses TRBV6-1 and TRBJ1-2; D perhaps matches TRBD1 (6 bases). V was shortened by 7 bases and J by 7 bases, with 13 bases between the two germline ends. CDR1 MNHNS and CDR2 SASEGT come from the germline V gene. CDR3 length: 12 residues. The CDR3 bases are TGTGCCAGCAACCAAGGGGGGTTTGGCTACACCTTC. It is translated as CASNQGGFGYTF.

The table lists this clone with a few counts. The rearrangement uses TRBV30 and TRBJ2-5, with D possibly being TRBD2 (6 bases). The J call may be faulty, since TRBJ2-7 better matches the DNA end. The CDR3 extends over 14 amino acids. Germline V gene data show CDR1 as GTSNPN and CDR2 as SVGIG (reference sequence). Here the CDR3 DNA reads TGTGCCTGGAGTCGGGGGTTCGGATCCTACGAGCAGTACTTC. It yields the protein CAWSRGFGSYEQYF.

V and J are TRBV2 and TRBJ1-5; 11 bases are shared with TRBD1. The germline V gene encodes CDR1 SNHLY and CDR2 FYNNEI. The CDR3 length is 15 residues. Germline trimming cut 5 bases from V and 4 bases from J; bases unmatched to any gene: 4. The CDR3 protein is CASSRGQGANQPQHF. CDR3 in DNA: TGTGCCAGCAGTAGAGGACAGGGGGCGAATCAGCCCCAGCATTTT.

The V gene is TRBV28, the J gene TRBJ2-7; D not certain. The CDR3 covers 11 residues. CDR1 and CDR2 (germline): MDHEN, SYDVKM. Trimming removed 5 bases at V and 5 bases at J, with 7 bases between. The CDR3 region has the DNA TGTGCCAGCAGTAGTCGAAACGAGCAGTACTTC. This encodes CASSSRNEQYF.

V gene TRBV6-6 combines with J gene TRBJ2-7; no definite D call. The V end was cut by 0 bases, the J end by 5 bases, with 5 bases between. This CDR3 region has 12 residues. The germline CDR1 and CDR2 sequences are MNHNY and SVGAGI (reference sequence). CDR3 sequence: CASSYSMDEQYF. CDR3 in DNA: TGTGCCAGCAGTTACTCGATGGACGAGCAGTACTTC.

The chain employs TRBV9 and TRBJ2-7; D unresolved. V gave up 0 bases and J gave up 6 bases, with 10 bases separating them. The CDR3 has 13 amino acids. Per germline, CDR1 SGDLS and CDR2 YYNGEE. The CDR3 DNA is TGTGCCAGCAGCGTAGGGGTTTGGGGCGAGCAGTACTTC. Amino acids: CASSVGVWGEQYF.

The rearrangement links TRBV9 to TRBJ2-1; 14 bases match TRBD2. With 0 bases clipped from V and 10 bases from J, the junction kept 6 bases outside the gene matches. This CDR3 is 16 amino acids long. Germline V gene lookup returns CDR1 SGDLS and CDR2 YYNGEE. This chain's CDR3 is CASSVVGTSGSREQFF. The CDR3 DNA reads TGTGCCAGCAGCGTAGTTGGGACTAGCGGGAGCCGCGAGCAGTTCTTC.

This rearrangement joins TRBV5-8 to TRBJ1-2, with a tentative D call TRBD1 (5 bases). Germline CDR1 and CDR2: SGHTS and YDEGEE. V was pared by 3 bases and J by 5 bases, with 8 bases between. This CDR3 comprises 12 residues. CDR3 sequence: CASSYRTYGYTF. In DNA, the CDR3 is TGTGCCAGCAGCTACAGGACGTATGGCTACACCTTC. The whole variable domain, filled in from reference TRBV5-8 and TRBJ1-2, reads EAGVTQSPTHLIKTRGQQATLRCSPISGHTSVYWYQQALGLGLQFLLWYDEGEERNRGNFPPRFSGRQFPNYSSELNVNALELEDSALYLCASSYRTYGYTFGSGTRLTVV.

This clone was counted only a few times. The chain has TRBV6-6 and TRBJ2-5; perhaps TRBD1 as D (8 bases). The CDR3 is 14 residues long. CDR1 is MNHNY, CDR2 SVGAGI, per germline (reference sequence). Deletions cut 6 bases from V and 5 bases from J, with 16 bases between. The CDR3 DNA reads TGTGCCAGCAGAAGACAACAGGGGGGGGAGACCCAGTACTTC. This translates into CASRRQQGGETQYF.

This chain connects TRBV7-2 to TRBJ2-3; D is perhaps TRBD1 (5 bases). CDR3 size: 13 residues. V lost 2 bases to trimming and J lost 7 bases, with 10 bases between them. Germline assignment: CDR1 SGHTA and CDR2 FQGNSA. CDR3 sequence (DNA): TGTGCCAGCAGCTTAACAGGTGCAAATACGCAGTATTTT. Residues: CASSLTGANTQYF.

The chain employs TRBV18 and TRBJ2-2, with TRBD1 matching over 7 bases. Trimming cost V 5 bases and J 6 bases; bases outside gene matches: 6. Germline CDR1 and CDR2: KGHSH and LQKENI. This CDR3 comprises 14 residues. This CDR3 reads CASSTRQGSGELFF. CDR3 coding DNA: TGTGCCAGCTCAACGCGACAGGGTTCCGGGGAGCTGTTTTTT.

About this clone itself: Different DNA sequences within this sample yield the same CDR3. The rearrangement joins TRBV7-9 to TRBJ2-7, with D tentatively TRBD2 (5 bases). The germline gives CDR1 SEHNR, CDR2 FQNEAQ (reference sequence). The CDR3 is 14 residues long. Trimming removed 2 bases from V and 0 bases from J, with 8 bases in between. Written as DNA, the CDR3 is TGTGCCAGCAGCTTACAAGGGAGCTCCTACGAGCAGTACTTC. This codes for CASSLQGSSYEQYF.

This rearrangement joins TRBV6-5 to TRBJ1-6; a possible D gene is TRBD1 (6 bases). This CDR3 comprises 16 residues. The V end was cut by 0 bases, the J end by 9 bases, with 15 bases between. Germline CDR1 reads MNHEY; CDR2 reads SVGAGI. The CDR3 DNA reads as TGTGCCAGCAGTTACTCGGGACAAGGCGTTGGTTCACCCCTCCACTTT. Amino acids: CASSYSGQGVGSPLHF.

As concerns this clone: Just one base apart from a much larger clone, this may be a read error. The same CDR3 can be traced to other DNA sequences in this sample. The chain recombines TRBV7-8 with TRBJ2-7; D gene unclear. Germline V lookup: CDR1 SGHVS, CDR2 FQNEAQ. Trimming removed 5 bases at V and 0 bases at J, with 2 bases between. The CDR3 has 11 amino acids. The CDR3 reads CASSPSYEQYF. CDR3 nucleotide sequence: TGTGCCAGCAGCCCCTCCTACGAGCAGTACTTC.

The gene calls are TRBV7-2 and TRBJ2-3; the D gene could be TRBD1 or TRBD2 (5 bases each). The germline V and J ends were trimmed by 0 bases and 2 bases, with 12 bases remaining between them. The CDR3 spans 16 residues. The germline V gene encodes CDR1 SGHTA and CDR2 FQGNSA. The CDR3 nucleotides are TGTGCCAGCAGCTTAGCAGGGACGGTCCTCACAGATACGCAGTATTTT. It translates to CASSLAGTVLTDTQYF.

This chain uses TRBV5-1 with TRBJ2-7; 12 nucleotides match TRBD2. The germline V gene encodes CDR1 SGHRS and CDR2 YFSETQ. With 4 bases clipped from V and 6 bases from J, the junction kept 8 bases outside the gene matches. The CDR3 totals 15 residues. CDR3 sequence: CASSVTSGRKFEQYF. CDR3 DNA sequence: TGCGCCAGCAGCGTTACTAGCGGGAGGAAATTCGAGCAGTACTTC.

The rearrangement links TRBV10-3 to TRBJ1-1; weak D call: TRBD1 (5 bases). The germline V and J ends were trimmed by 4 bases and 0 bases, with 9 bases remaining between them. The CDR3 is made up of 14 amino acids. Germline loops: CDR1 ENHRY, CDR2 SYGVKD. DNA of the CDR3: TGTGCCATCAGTGTGGGGGTCATGAACACTGAAGCTTTCTTT. It is translated as CAISVGVMNTEAFF.

The chain links TRBV9 to TRBJ1-4, with D uncertain. Trimming removed 0 bases at V and 7 bases at J, with 10 bases between. This CDR3 contains 14 residues. Germline values: CDR1 SGDLS, CDR2 YYNGEE. CDR3 DNA sequence: TGTGCCAGCAGCGTAGGGGGTGATTTTGAAAAACTGTTTTTT. This codes for CASSVGGDFEKLFF.